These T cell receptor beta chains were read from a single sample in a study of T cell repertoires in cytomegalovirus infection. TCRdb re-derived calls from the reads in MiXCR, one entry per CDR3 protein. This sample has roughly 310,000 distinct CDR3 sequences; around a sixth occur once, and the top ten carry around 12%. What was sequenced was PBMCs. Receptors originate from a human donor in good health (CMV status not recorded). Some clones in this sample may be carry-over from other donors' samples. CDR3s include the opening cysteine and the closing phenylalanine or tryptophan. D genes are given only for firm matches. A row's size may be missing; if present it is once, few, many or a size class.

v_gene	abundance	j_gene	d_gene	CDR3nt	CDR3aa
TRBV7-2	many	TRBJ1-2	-	TGTGCCAGCAAAGAGCAGAACTATGGCTACACCTTC	CASKEQNYGYTF
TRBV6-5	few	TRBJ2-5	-	TGTGCCAGCAGTTACTCGAAGGGCCTGGGGACCCAGTACTTC	CASSYSKGLGTQYF
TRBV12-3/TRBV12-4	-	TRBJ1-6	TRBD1	TGTGCCAGCAGAACCGGGACAGGGACTTCACCCCTCCACTTT	CASRTGTGTSPLHF
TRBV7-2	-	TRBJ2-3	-	TGTGCCAGCGGCCCGGGACTCTACACAGATACGCAGTATTTT	CASGPGLYTDTQYF
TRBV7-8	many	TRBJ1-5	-	TGTGCCAGCAGCTCAGGTCTACAATATAGCAATCAGCCCCAGCATTTT	CASSSGLQYSNQPQHF
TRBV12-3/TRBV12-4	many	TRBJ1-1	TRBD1	TGTGCCAGCAGCCAAGGACAGGCCTACACTGAAGCTTTCTTT	CASSQGQAYTEAFF
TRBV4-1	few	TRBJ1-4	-	TGCGCCAGCAGCCAAGGTCGCTCGAGAGAAAAACTGTTTTTT	CASSQGRSREKLFF
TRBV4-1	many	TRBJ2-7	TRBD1	TGCGCCAGCAGCCCTCGGGACAGGGATTTCGAGCAGTACTTC	CASSPRDRDFEQYF
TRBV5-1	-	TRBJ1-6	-	TGCGCCAGCAGCGAAGCGCAGGCTAATTCACCCCTCCACTTT	CASSEAQANSPLHF
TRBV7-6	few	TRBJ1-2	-	TGTGCCAGCAGCTTAAATTTAGACAGTCAATATGGCTACACCTTC	CASSLNLDSQYGYTF
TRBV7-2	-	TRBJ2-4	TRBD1	TGTGCCAGCAGCGTGGGACAGGGGTCTAACATTCAGTACTTC	CASSVGQGSNIQYF
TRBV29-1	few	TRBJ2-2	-	TGCAGCATTGACCGGGTAGGCACCGGGGAGCTGTTTTTT	CSIDRVGTGELFF
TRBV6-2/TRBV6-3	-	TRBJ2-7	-	TGTGCCAGCAGTTCCCAGGGTCCCTACGAGCAGTACTTC	CASSSQGPYEQYF
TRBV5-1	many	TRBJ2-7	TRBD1	TGCGCCAGCAGCTTGGAGGGACAGCTCTACGAGCAGTACTTC	CASSLEGQLYEQYF
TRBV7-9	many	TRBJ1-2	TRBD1	TGTGCCAGCAGCACCCGGACAGGGGGAATGGATGGCTACACCTTC	CASSTRTGGMDGYTF
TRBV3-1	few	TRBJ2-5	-	TGTGCCAGCAGCCAAGATCGGAGGGGCTCCCAGTACTTC	CASSQDRRGSQYF
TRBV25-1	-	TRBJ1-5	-	TGTGCCAGCAGTGATAGTCGAAATAGCAATCAGCCCCAGCATTTT	CASSDSRNSNQPQHF
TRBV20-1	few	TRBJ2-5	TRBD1	TGCAGTGCTAGACACCCCGGGACAGGGGAAGAGACCCAGTACTTC	CSARHPGTGEETQYF
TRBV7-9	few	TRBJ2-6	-	TGTGCCAGCAGGCACGGCGGGGGCGGTGGTGTGGACTCTGGGGCCAACGTCCTGACTTTC	CASRHGGGGGVDSGANVLTF
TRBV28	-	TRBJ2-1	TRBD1	TGTGCCAGCAGTTTATCCGAGACAGGGGCCAATGAGCAGTTCTTC	CASSLSETGANEQFF
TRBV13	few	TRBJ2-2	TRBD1	TGTGCCAGCAGCGTAGAGGGACAGTTCGGGGAGCTGTTTTTT	CASSVEGQFGELFF
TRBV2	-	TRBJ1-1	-	TGTGCCAGCAGTGAGTCTAGGTTGAACACTGAAGCTTTCTTT	CASSESRLNTEAFF